This entry concerns a single T cell receptor beta chain. V shed 1 base and J 2 bases; nucleotides not matched to a gene: 1. The V gene's germline CDR1 is SQVTM and CDR2 ANQGSEA. CDR3 length equals 16 residues. Sequencing was performed with immunoSEQ multiplex PCR; in TCRdb, only in-frame clones are kept and a portion is missing. The data contain more than 80,000 clones, 80% to 95% of them singletons. This record comes from a study of T cell responses to AZD1222 COVID-19 vaccine. The chain has TRBV29-1 and TRBJ2-3; 15 bases are a match to TRBD2. This clonotype originated in an adult who received the AZD1222 COVID-19 vaccine. The sequenced sample was peripheral blood, obtained 28 days after the second AZD1222 dose. DNA for the CDR3: TGCAGCGTTGAAGGGACTAGCGGGGGGGTCACAGATACGCAGTATTTT. Its protein is CSVEGTSGGVTDTQYF.